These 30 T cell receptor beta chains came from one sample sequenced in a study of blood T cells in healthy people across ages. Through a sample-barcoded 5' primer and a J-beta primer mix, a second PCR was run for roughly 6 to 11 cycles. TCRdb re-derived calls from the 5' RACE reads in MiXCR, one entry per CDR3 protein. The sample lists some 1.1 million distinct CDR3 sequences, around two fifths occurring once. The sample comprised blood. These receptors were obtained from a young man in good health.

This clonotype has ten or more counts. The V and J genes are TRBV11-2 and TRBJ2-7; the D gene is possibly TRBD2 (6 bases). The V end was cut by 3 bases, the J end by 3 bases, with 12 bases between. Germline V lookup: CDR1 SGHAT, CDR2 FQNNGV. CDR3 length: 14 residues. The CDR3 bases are TGTGCCAGCAGCTTGGTCACGGGAGACTACGAGCAGTACTTC. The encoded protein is CASSLVTGDYEQYF.

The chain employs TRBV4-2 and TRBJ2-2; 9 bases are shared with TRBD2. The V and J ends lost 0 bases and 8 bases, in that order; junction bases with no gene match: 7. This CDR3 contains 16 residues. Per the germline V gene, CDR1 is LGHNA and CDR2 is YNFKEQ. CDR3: CASSQEWSGGLGELFF. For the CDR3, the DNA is TGTGCCAGCAGCCAAGAGTGGAGCGGGGGGCTAGGGGAGCTGTTTTTT.

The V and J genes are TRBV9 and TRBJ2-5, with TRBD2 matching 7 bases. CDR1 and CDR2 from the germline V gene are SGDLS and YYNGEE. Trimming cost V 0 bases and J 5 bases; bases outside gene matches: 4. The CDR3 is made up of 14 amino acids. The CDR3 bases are TGTGCCAGCAGCGTAGTAGGAGCGGGGGAGACCCAGTACTTC. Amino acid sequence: CASSVVGAGETQYF.

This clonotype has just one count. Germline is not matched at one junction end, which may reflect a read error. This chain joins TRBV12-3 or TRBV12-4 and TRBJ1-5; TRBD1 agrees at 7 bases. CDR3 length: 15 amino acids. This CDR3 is CVSSPGQEGNQPQHF. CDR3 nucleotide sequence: TGTGTCAGCAGCCCCGGACAGGAGGGCAATCAGCCCCAGCATTTT.

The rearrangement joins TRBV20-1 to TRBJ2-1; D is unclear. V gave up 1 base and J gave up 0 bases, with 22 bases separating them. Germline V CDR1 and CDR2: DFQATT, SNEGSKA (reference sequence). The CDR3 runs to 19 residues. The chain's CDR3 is CSARAPSAAVPSSYNEQFF. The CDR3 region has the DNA TGCAGTGCTAGAGCCCCCTCTGCGGCAGTCCCCAGCTCCTACAATGAGCAGTTCTTC.

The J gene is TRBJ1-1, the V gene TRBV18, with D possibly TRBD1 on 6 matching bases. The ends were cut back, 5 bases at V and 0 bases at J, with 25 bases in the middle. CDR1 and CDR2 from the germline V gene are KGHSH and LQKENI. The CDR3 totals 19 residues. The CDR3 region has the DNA TGTGCCAGCTCATCGAACGCTGGGGGGGCGGGAGTCATGAACACTGAAGCTTTCTTT. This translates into CASSSNAGGAGVMNTEAFF.

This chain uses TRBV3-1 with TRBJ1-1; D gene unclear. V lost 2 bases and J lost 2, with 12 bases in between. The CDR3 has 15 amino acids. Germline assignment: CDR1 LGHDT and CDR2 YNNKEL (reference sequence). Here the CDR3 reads CASSQLGRRNTEAFF. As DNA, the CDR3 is TGTGCCAGCAGCCAATTGGGTCGACGTAACACTGAAGCTTTCTTT.

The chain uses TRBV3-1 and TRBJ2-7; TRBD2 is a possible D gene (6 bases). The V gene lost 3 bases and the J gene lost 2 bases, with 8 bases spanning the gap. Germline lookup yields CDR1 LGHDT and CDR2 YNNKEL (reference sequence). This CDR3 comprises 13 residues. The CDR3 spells CASSHGGTYEQYF. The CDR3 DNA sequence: TGTGCCAGCAGCCACGGGGGAACCTACGAGCAGTACTTC.

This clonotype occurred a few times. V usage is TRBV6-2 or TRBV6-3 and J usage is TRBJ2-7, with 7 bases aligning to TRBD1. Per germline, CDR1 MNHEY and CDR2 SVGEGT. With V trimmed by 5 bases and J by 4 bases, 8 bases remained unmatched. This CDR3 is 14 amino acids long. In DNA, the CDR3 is TGTGCCAGCAGTACCGTTACAGGGGAATACGAGCAGTACTTC. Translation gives CASSTVTGEYEQYF.

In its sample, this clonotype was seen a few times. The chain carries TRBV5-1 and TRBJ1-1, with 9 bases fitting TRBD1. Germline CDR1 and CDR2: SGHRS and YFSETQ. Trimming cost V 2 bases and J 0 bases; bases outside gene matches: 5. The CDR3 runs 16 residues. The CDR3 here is CASSFTGGSMNTEAFF. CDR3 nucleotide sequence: TGCGCCAGCAGCTTTACAGGGGGCTCGATGAACACTGAAGCTTTCTTT.

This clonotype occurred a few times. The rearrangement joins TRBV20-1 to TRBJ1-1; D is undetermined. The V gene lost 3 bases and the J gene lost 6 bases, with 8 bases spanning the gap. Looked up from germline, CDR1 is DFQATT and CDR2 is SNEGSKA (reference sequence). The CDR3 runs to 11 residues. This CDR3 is CSASGSPEAFF. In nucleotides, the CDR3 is TGCAGTGCTAGTGGCAGTCCTGAAGCTTTCTTT.

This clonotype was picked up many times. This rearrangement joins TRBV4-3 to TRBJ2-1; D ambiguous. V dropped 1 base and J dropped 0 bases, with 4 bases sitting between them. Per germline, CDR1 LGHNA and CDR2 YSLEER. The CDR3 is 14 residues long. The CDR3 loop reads CASSQGSSYNEQFF. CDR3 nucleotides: TGCGCCAGCAGCCAAGGTAGCTCCTACAATGAGCAGTTCTTC.

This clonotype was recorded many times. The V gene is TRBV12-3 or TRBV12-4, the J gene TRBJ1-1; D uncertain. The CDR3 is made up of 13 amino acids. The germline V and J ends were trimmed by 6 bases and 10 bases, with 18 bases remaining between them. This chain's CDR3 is CASRFGPGLRAFF. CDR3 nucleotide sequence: TGTGCCAGCAGGTTCGGCCCGGGGTTAAGAGCTTTCTTT.

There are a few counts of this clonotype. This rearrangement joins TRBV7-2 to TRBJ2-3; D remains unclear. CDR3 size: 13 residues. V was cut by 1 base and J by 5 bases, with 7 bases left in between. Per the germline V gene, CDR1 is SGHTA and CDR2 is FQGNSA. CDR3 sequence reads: CASSLVRLDTQYF. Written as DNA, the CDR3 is TGTGCCAGCAGCTTAGTTCGCCTAGATACGCAGTATTTT.

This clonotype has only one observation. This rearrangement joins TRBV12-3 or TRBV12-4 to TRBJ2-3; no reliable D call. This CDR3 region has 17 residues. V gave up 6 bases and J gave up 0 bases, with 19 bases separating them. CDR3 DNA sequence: TGTGCCAGCAGCCCTACTTCGTGGACCTCTAGCACAGATACGCAGTATTTT. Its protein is CASSPTSWTSSTDTQYF.

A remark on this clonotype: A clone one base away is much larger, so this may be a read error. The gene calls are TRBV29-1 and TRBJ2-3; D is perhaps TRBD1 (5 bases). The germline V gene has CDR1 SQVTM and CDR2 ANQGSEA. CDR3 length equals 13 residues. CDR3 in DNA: TGCAGAGTTGCAGGGAAGATCACAGATACGCAGTATTTT. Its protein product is CRVAGKITDTQYF.

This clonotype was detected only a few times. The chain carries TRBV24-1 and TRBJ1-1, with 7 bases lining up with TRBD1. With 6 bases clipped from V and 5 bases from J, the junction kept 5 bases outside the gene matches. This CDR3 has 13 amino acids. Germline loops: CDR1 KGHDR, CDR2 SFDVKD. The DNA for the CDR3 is TGTGCCACCAGTACACGACAGGGAACTGAAGCTTTCTTT. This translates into CATSTRQGTEAFF.

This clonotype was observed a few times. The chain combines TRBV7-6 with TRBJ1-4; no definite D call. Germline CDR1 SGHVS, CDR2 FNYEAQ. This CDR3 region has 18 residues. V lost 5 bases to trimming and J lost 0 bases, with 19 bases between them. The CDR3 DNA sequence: TGTGCCAGCAGCCAGATTAACCCCCCGAGAGCAACTAATGAAAAACTGTTTTTT. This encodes CASSQINPPRATNEKLFF.

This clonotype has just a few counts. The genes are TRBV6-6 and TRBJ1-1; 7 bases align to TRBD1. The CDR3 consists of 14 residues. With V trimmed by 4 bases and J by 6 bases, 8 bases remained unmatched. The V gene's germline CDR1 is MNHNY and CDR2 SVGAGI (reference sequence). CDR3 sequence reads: CASSLTGEGSEAFF. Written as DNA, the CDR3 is TGTGCCAGCAGTTTAACAGGGGAGGGGTCTGAAGCTTTCTTT.

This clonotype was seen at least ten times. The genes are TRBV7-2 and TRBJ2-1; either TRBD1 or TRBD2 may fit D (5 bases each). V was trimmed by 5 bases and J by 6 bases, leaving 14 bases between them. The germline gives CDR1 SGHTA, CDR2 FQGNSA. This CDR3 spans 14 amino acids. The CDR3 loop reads CASSPRRDLNEQFF. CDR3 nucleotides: TGTGCCAGCAGCCCCCGACGGGACCTCAATGAGCAGTTCTTC.

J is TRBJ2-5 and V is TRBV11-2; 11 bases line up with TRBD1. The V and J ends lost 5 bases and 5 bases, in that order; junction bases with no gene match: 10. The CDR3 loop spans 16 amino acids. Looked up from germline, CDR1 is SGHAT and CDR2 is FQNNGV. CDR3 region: CASSLLGTGGMETQYF. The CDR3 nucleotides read TGTGCCAGCAGCCTACTCGGGACAGGGGGGATGGAGACCCAGTACTTC.

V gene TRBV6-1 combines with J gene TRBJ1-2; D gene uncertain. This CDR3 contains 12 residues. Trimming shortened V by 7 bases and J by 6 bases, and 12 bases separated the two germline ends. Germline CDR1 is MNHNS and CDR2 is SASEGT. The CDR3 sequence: CASKRTVHGYTF. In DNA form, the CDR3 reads TGTGCCAGCAAGCGAACGGTTCATGGCTACACCTTC.

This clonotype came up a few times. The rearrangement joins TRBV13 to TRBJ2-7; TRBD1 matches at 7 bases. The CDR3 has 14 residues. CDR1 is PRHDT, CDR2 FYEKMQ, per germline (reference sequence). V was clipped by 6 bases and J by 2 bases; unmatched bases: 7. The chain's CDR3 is CASRERDRTYEQYF. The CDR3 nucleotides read TGTGCCAGCAGAGAACGGGACAGAACCTACGAGCAGTACTTC.

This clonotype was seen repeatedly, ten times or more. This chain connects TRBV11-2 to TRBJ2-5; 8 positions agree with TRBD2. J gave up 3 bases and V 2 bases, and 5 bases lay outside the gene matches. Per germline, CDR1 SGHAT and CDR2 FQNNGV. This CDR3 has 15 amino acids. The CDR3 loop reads CASSLIPAGEETQYF. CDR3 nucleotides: TGTGCCAGCAGCTTAATCCCAGCGGGGGAAGAGACCCAGTACTTC.

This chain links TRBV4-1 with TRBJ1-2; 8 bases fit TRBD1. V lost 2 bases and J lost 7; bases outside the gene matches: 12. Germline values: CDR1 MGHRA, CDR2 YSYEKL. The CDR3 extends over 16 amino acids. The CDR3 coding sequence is TGCGCCAGCAGCCAAACGATGACAGGGGCCTTATTTGGCTACACCTTC. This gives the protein CASSQTMTGALFGYTF.

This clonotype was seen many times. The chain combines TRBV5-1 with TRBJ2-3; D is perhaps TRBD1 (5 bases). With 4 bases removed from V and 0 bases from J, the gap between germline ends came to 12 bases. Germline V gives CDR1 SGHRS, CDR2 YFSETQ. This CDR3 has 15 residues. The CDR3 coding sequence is TGCGCCAGCAGCCTTTCCAGGGCGAGCACAGATACGCAGTATTTT. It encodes CASSLSRASTDTQYF.

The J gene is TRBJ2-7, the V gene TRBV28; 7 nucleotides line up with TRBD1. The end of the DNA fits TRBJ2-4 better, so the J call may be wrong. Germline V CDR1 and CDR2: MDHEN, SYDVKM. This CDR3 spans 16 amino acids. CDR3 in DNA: TGTGCCAGCAGTCGACCGGGACAGCCAGCCAAAAACATTCAGTACTTC. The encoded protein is CASSRPGQPAKNIQYF.

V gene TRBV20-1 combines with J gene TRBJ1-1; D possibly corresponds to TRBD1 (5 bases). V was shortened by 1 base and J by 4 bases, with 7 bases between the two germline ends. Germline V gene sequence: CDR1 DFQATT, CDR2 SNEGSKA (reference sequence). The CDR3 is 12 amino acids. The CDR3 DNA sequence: TGCAGTGCTAGAGCAGGGCGCACTGAAGCTTTCTTT. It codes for CSARAGRTEAFF.

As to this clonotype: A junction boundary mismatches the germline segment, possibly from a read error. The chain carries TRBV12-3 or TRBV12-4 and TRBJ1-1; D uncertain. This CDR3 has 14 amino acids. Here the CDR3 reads CASSLGQTRTEVFF. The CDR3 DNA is TGTGCCAGCAGTTTAGGACAAACTCGGACTGAAGTTTTCTTT.

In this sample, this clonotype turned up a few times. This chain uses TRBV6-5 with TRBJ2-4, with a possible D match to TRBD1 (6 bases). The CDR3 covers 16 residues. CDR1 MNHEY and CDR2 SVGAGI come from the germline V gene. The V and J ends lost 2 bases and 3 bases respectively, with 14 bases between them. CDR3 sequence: CASSYGGDGLKNIQYF. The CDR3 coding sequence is TGTGCCAGCAGTTACGGGGGCGACGGACTCAAAAACATTCAGTACTTC.